This T cell receptor beta chain derives from a study of CD4 T cells in relation to SARS-CoV-2 and coronaviruses. Study-wide background: The HLA restriction of the shared crossreactive spike epitopes was mapped.

Comment on this clone: Its antigen is as yet unknown.

Method: immunoSEQ multiplex PCR; TCRdb's copy keeps in-frame clones and lacks some. Among approximately 64,000 clones listed, 94% were seen once. CD4+ T cells from unexposed donors were obtained before the COVID-19 pandemic (2011-2018). Germline V gene lookup returns CDR1 KGHDR and CDR2 SFDVKD. With 0 bases clipped from V and 8 bases from J, the junction kept 11 bases outside the gene matches. The CDR3 totals 18 residues. Study conclusions and caveats: Compared with monoreactive clones, crossreactive clones showed significantly weaker SARS-CoV-2 expansion.

The chain couples TRBV24-1 to TRBJ2-7; 14 bases line up with TRBD2. The sequencing sample was made of naive CD4+ T cells from PBMCs. Sample subset: naive CD4+ T cells isolated by negative enrichment. This receptor was identified in a human donor in good health. For the CDR3, the DNA is TGTGCCACCAGTGATTTGCAGGTCGGACTAGCGGGAGGTGGGAAGCAGTACTTC. Protein product: CATSDLQVGLAGGGKQYF.